This is a list of T cell receptor beta chains from one sample in a study of shared clonotypes between healthy human individuals. Data came from immunoSEQ multiplex PCR; TCRdb stores just in-frame clones and leaves some out. The sample shows millions of clones, about 92% of them seen only once. Sequenced input: naive CD4+ T cells sorted from blood. Receptor source: a man aged 18 to 35 in good health. Each CDR3 is given with its conserved first and last residue. D genes are given only for firm matches.

D gene | J gene | V gene | CDR3 protein | CDR3 DNA
. | TRBJ1-2 | TRBV7-8 | CASSRGPAEDGYTF | TGTGCCAGCAGCCGCGGGCCCGCAGAAGATGGCTACACCTTC
. | TRBJ2-5 | TRBV4-1 | CASSQGRRAVGETQYF | TGCGCCAGCAGCCAAGGCAGGAGGGCAGTAGGAGAGACCCAGTACTTC
TRBD2 | TRBJ2-3 | TRBV18 | CASSGGTSGSADTQYF | TGTGCCAGCTCAGGAGGGACTAGCGGGAGTGCAGATACGCAGTATTTT
. | TRBJ2-2 | TRBV2 | CASSGVLRTGELFF | TGTGCCAGCAGTGGTGTCCTTCGCACCGGGGAGCTGTTTTTT
. | TRBJ1-6 | TRBV27 | CASRTAHNSPLHF | TGTGCCAGCAGGACGGCCCATAATTCACCCCTCCACTTT
TRBD1 | TRBJ1-1 | TRBV5-1 | CASSSGTANTEAFF | TGCGCCAGCAGCTCAGGGACAGCGAACACTGAAGCTTTCTTT
TRBD2 | TRBJ2-7 | TRBV6-1 | CASSALAGGKYEQYF | TGTGCCAGCAGCGCCCTAGCGGGGGGGAAGTACGAGCAGTACTTC
TRBD1 | TRBJ1-6 | TRBV28 | CASRIETGNSPLHF | TGTGCCAGCAGAATCGAGACAGGGAATTCACCCCTCCACTTT
TRBD1 | TRBJ1-4 | TRBV27 | CASRQGATNEKLFF | TGTGCCAGTCGACAGGGTGCAACTAATGAAAAACTGTTTTTT
TRBD1 | TRBJ2-7 | TRBV5-1 | CASSFRTGSSYEQYF | TGCGCCAGCAGCTTCCGGACAGGGAGCTCCTACGAGCAGTACTTC
TRBD1 | TRBJ2-2 | TRBV27 | CASSSYRGAGELFF | TGTGCCAGCAGTTCTTACAGGGGGGCCGGGGAGCTGTTTTTT